The 20 T cell receptor beta chains reported below all come from one sample, sequenced in a study of blood T cell repertoires in COVID-19. Generated by immunoSEQ multiplex PCR, the TCRdb table keeps only in-frame clones and is missing some. This table holds 45,000 to 65,000 clones, 85% to 90% found once. The specimen sequenced was peripheral blood. These TCRs come from a man older than 75 with active or convalescent COVID-19.

The V call is TRBV6-5, the J call TRBJ1-5; D gene unclear. Germline CDR1 is MNHEY and CDR2 is SVGAGI. The V gene lost 2 bases and the J gene lost 0 bases, with 8 bases spanning the gap. The CDR3 runs to 15 residues. Here the CDR3 reads CASSYALGSNQPQHF. CDR3 nucleotides: TGTGCCAGCAGTTACGCTCTCGGTAGCAATCAGCCCCAGCATTTT.

The rearrangement links TRBV7-2 to TRBJ2-7; possibly TRBD1 for D (6 bases). V was trimmed by 4 bases and J by 1 base, leaving 11 bases between them. The CDR3 runs 14 residues. CDR1 SGHTA and CDR2 FQGNSA come from the germline V gene. The CDR3 DNA sequence: TGTGCCAGCAGCTACAGGGTCGGGTCCTACGAGCAGTACTTC. Translation: CASSYRVGSYEQYF.

The chain joins TRBV19 to TRBJ1-4; 8 bases match TRBD1. This CDR3 region has 15 residues. V was clipped by 6 bases and J by 0 bases; unmatched bases: 3. CDR1 and CDR2 from the germline V gene are LNHDA and SQIVND (reference sequence). The CDR3 is CASRTGAATNEKLFF. In DNA, the CDR3 is TGTGCCAGTAGGACAGGGGCGGCAACTAATGAAAAACTGTTTTTT.

This chain connects TRBV7-8 to TRBJ1-2; TRBD1 agrees at 7 bases. The CDR3 extends over 14 amino acids. With 5 bases clipped from V and 0 bases from J, the junction kept 3 bases outside the gene matches. CDR1 and CDR2 from the germline V gene are SGHVS and FQNEAQ. The CDR3 reads CASSPGTANYGYTF. The DNA of the CDR3 is TGTGCCAGCAGCCCCGGGACAGCTAACTATGGCTACACCTTC. The entire variable domain, with the rest obtained from reference TRBV7-8 and TRBJ1-2, is as follows: GAGVSQSPRYKVAKRGQDVALRCDPISGHVSLFWYQQALGQGPEFLTYFQNEAQLDKSGLPSDRFFAERPEGSVSTLKIQRTQQEDSAVYLCASSPGTANYGYTFGSGTRLTVV.

This clone was counted between two and nine times. V gene TRBV6-5 combines with J gene TRBJ1-2; a possible D gene is TRBD1 (5 bases). V was shortened by 6 bases and J by 4 bases, with 15 bases between the two germline ends. The CDR3 is 14 amino acids. CDR1 is MNHEY, CDR2 SVGAGI, per germline. CDR3 nucleotides: TGTGCCAGCAGACGTGACAGTCACTTCTATGGCTACACCTTC. This translates into CASRRDSHFYGYTF.

This clone was counted between two and nine times. In DNA form, the CDR3 reads TGCAGCGTTGACCCCCTGGGAGGGGCTGGGGAGCAGTACTTC. Its translation: CSVDPLGGAGEQYF. The chain employs TRBV29-1 and TRBJ2-7; 7 positions match TRBD2. The V gene's germline CDR1 is SQVTM and CDR2 ANQGSEA. The CDR3 spans 14 residues. J gave up 7 bases and V 3 bases, and 12 bases lay outside the gene matches.

This chain joins TRBV7-2 and TRBJ2-7; 14 bases map to TRBD2. This CDR3 has 16 residues. With V trimmed by 4 bases and J by 2 bases, 4 bases remained unmatched. CDR1 and CDR2 (germline): SGHTA, FQGNSA. CDR3 nucleotide sequence: TGTGCCAGCAGCTCCGGGACTAGCGGGAGCCCCTACGAGCAGTACTTC. Translating gives CASSSGTSGSPYEQYF.

The genes are TRBV24-1 and TRBJ2-3, with 8 bases fitting TRBD2. This CDR3 comprises 12 residues. From germline, CDR1 is KGHDR and CDR2 SFDVKD. CDR3 DNA sequence: TGTGCGACTAGCGAGAGCACAGATACGCAGTATTTT. It translates to CATSESTDTQYF.

The chain carries TRBV6-9 and TRBJ2-7, with TRBD1 matching 8 bases. The germline gives CDR1 MNHGY, CDR2 SVAAGI. This CDR3 spans 16 amino acids. V shed 6 bases and J 5 bases; nucleotides not matched to a gene: 15. CDR3 sequence reads: CASRGSRDRIPHEQYF. DNA of the CDR3: TGTGCCAGCAGGGGGTCGAGGGACAGGATCCCACACGAGCAGTACTTC.

This clone turned up a few times. The rearrangement uses TRBV6-6 and TRBJ1-1; perhaps TRBD1 as D (6 bases). This CDR3 has 13 amino acids. The V gene lost 7 bases and the J gene lost 4 bases, with 13 bases spanning the gap. Germline V lookup: CDR1 MNHNY, CDR2 SVGAGI (reference sequence). This CDR3 is CASTRGAGTEAFF. For the CDR3, the DNA is TGTGCCAGCACTCGGGGGGCGGGCACTGAAGCTTTCTTT.

The chain combines TRBV18 with TRBJ1-3, with D perhaps TRBD1 (5 bases). The CDR3 is made up of 16 amino acids. From germline, CDR1 is KGHSH and CDR2 LQKENI. Deletions cut 5 bases from V and 0 bases from J, with 14 bases between. In nucleotides, the CDR3 is TGTGCCAGCTCATCGTCTCTAGACAGCTCTGGAAACACCATATATTTT. Amino acid sequence: CASSSSLDSSGNTIYF.

The chain links TRBV28 to TRBJ2-7, with a possible D match to TRBD2 (5 bases). V lost 6 bases and J lost 0, with 12 bases in between. CDR1 and CDR2 (germline): MDHEN, SYDVKM. The CDR3 is made up of 14 amino acids. The DNA of the CDR3 is TGTGCCAGCAGGCCGGGGAAGGTCTCCTACGAGCAGTACTTC. As protein: CASRPGKVSYEQYF.

The rearrangement uses TRBV29-1 and TRBJ1-1; a weak D match, TRBD1 (5 bases). The CDR3 contains 13 residues. Germline CDR1 is SQVTM and CDR2 is ANQGSEA. CDR3 loop: CSASTGGGTEAFF. Here the CDR3 DNA reads TGCAGTGCCAGCACGGGGGGAGGGACTGAAGCTTTCTTT.

This chain connects TRBV30 to TRBJ1-1; TRBD1 matches at 8 bases. The CDR3 is 15 amino acids. Trimming removed 3 bases from V and 7 bases from J; junction bases left unmatched: 13. CDR1 and CDR2 (germline): GTSNPN, SVGIG (reference sequence). CDR3 sequence reads: CAWSKQGVLVIEAFF. CDR3 in DNA: TGTGCCTGGAGCAAACAGGGGGTCTTGGTAATTGAAGCTTTCTTT.

The V gene is TRBV29-1, the J gene TRBJ1-3; D is unresolved. The CDR3 is made up of 12 amino acids. The germline gives CDR1 SQVTM, CDR2 ANQGSEA. Trimming shortened V by 7 bases and J by 0 bases, and 7 bases separated the two germline ends. CDR3 sequence: CSALFSGNTIYF. Here the CDR3 DNA reads TGCAGCGCCCTCTTCTCTGGAAACACCATATATTTT. The complete variable domain, with remaining parts taken from reference TRBV29-1 and TRBJ1-3, reads SAVISQKPSRDICQRGTSLTIQCQVDSQVTMMFWYRQQPGQSLTLIATANQGSEATYESGFVIDKFPISRPNLTFSTLTVSNMSPEDSSIYLCSALFSGNTIYFGEGSWLTVV.

The CDR3 DNA sequence: TGTGCCAGCAGTTGGGACAGGGGAATGAACACTGAAGCTTTCTTT. Amino acid sequence: CASSWDRGMNTEAFF. The rearrangement links TRBV6-5 to TRBJ1-1; 10 bases are a match to TRBD1. There are 15 residues in the CDR3. From germline, CDR1 is MNHEY and CDR2 SVGAGI. V lost 4 bases, J lost 0 bases, and 2 bases stayed unmatched.

V is TRBV20-1 and J is TRBJ2-1, with 8 bases identical to TRBD2. The V and J ends lost 3 bases and 1 base, in that order; junction bases with no gene match: 5. The CDR3 is 15 residues long. Germline CDR1 is DFQATT and CDR2 is SNEGSKA (reference sequence). The CDR3 nucleotides read TGCAGTGCTAGTCCGTTAGCGGGGTCCTACAATGAGCAGTTCTTC. Translating it yields CSASPLAGSYNEQFF.

J is TRBJ2-2 and V is TRBV11-2; the D gene is possibly TRBD2 (6 bases). Germline-derived CDR1 and CDR2 are SGHAT and FQNNGV. V gave up 5 bases and J gave up 6 bases, with 13 bases separating them. The CDR3 totals 14 residues. DNA for the CDR3: TGTGCCAGCAGCCGGGGGTCGGGAGCCGGGGAGCTGTTTTTT. It specifies CASSRGSGAGELFF.

The chain carries TRBV28 and TRBJ1-3, with D possibly being TRBD1 (5 bases). Germline V gene lookup returns CDR1 MDHEN and CDR2 SYDVKM. This CDR3 comprises 13 residues. The ends were cut back, 5 bases at V and 8 bases at J, with 13 bases in the middle. The CDR3 region is CASSPDRSYTIYF. CDR3 coding DNA: TGTGCCAGCAGTCCAGACAGAAGTTACACCATATATTTT.

The J gene is TRBJ2-6, the V gene TRBV28; 7 nucleotides line up with TRBD1. This CDR3 spans 17 amino acids. From germline, CDR1 is MDHEN and CDR2 SYDVKM. The J segment lost 0 bases and the V segment lost 7 bases, leaving 9 bases of the junction unmatched. CDR3 amino acids: CASNRQGLSSGANVLTF. In DNA, the CDR3 is TGTGCCAGCAACAGACAGGGATTAAGCTCTGGGGCCAACGTCCTGACTTTC.